The 5 T cell receptor beta chains below all came from one sample that was sequenced in a study of cytomegalovirus exposure and HLA in healthy donors. 13 Jbeta primers and 60 Vbeta primers were used for the PCR. Data came from immunoSEQ multiplex PCR; TCRdb stores just in-frame clones and leaves some out. The data show about 200,000 clones, over 65% seen once. Sequenced: PBMCs. The receptor source for this set is a man between 18 and 29 years old in good health and CMV-seronegative.

The rearrangement links TRBV9 to TRBJ2-1; maybe TRBD2 (6 bases). CDR3 size: 16 residues. Between the trimmed V and J ends, which lost 0 bases and 1 base, there was a span of 11 bases. Germline loops: CDR1 SGDLS, CDR2 YYNGEE. The CDR3 sequence: CASSVETGVSYNEQFF. CDR3 coding DNA: TGTGCCAGCAGCGTAGAGACGGGAGTTTCCTACAATGAGCAGTTCTTC.

The chain couples TRBV6-1 to TRBJ1-1; D unresolved. Trimming left V 7 bases short and J 5 bases short, with 17 bases between. Germline V gene lookup returns CDR1 MNHNS and CDR2 SASEGT. CDR3 length equals 14 residues. CDR3 residues: CASTKQSEQTEAFF. DNA of the CDR3: TGTGCCAGCACCAAACAATCAGAACAGACTGAAGCTTTCTTT.

The chain recombines TRBV28 with TRBJ2-1; 12 bases agree with TRBD2. V shed 8 bases and J 7 bases; nucleotides not matched to a gene: 15. The CDR3 runs to 17 residues. CDR1 is MDHEN and CDR2 is SYDVKM in the germline V gene. CDR3 protein: CASGAPSGRGRRNEQFF. CDR3 in DNA: TGTGCCAGCGGAGCCCCTAGCGGGAGGGGGAGGAGGAATGAGCAGTTCTTC. The full variable domain, its missing parts supplied by reference TRBV28 and TRBJ2-1, is DVKVTQSSRYLVKRTGEKVFLECVQDMDHENMFWYRQDPGLGLRLIYFSYDVKMKEKGDIPEGYSVSREKKERFSLILESASTNQTSMYLCASGAPSGRGRRNEQFFGPGTRLTVL.

The chain couples TRBV9 to TRBJ2-7, with 8 bases lining up with TRBD1. CDR3 length: 13 amino acids. Trimming took 7 bases from V and 2 from J; bases not matched to a gene: 5. Germline loops: CDR1 SGDLS, CDR2 YYNGEE. The CDR3: CASAETGAYEQYF. CDR3 in DNA: TGTGCCAGCGCCGAGACAGGGGCCTACGAGCAGTACTTC.

This chain uses TRBV19 with TRBJ2-7; tentative D call: TRBD2 (6 bases). Germline V lookup: CDR1 LNHDA, CDR2 SQIVND (reference sequence). Trimming stripped 3 bases from V and 6 bases from J, with 12 bases between. The CDR3 covers 13 residues. CDR3 in DNA: TGTGCCAGTAGTATGGCGGGACCGGGCGAGCAGTACTTC. It encodes CASSMAGPGEQYF. The full variable domain, with the rest looked up from reference TRBV19 and TRBJ2-7, is DGGITQSPKYLFRKEGQNVTLSCEQNLNHDAMYWYRQDPGQGLRLIYYSQIVNDFQKGDIAEGYSVSREKKESFPLTVTSAQKNPTAFYLCASSMAGPGEQYFGPGTRLTVT.